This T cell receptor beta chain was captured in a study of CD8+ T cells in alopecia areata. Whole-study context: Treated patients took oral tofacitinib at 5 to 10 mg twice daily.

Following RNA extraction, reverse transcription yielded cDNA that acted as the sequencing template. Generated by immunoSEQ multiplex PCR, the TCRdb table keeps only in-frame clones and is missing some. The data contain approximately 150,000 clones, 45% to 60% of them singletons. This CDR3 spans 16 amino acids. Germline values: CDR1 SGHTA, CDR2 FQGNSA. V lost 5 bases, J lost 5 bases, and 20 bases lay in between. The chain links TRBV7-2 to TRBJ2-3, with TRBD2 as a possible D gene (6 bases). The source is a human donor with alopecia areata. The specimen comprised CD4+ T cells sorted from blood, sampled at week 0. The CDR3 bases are TGTGCCAGCAGCCTCCTGCCTGGCGGGGTGGGAGATACGCAGTATTTT. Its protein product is CASSLLPGGVGDTQYF.